The 6 T cell receptor beta chains listed next were all sequenced from one sample in a study of tumor and adjacent non-tumor tissue in lung cancer. TCRbeta libraries were built with three rounds of nested PCR, modified from ARM-PCR. Each CDR3 protein gets one entry after TCRdb re-called the multiplex PCR reads with MiXCR. The sample lists 200,000 to 250,000 distinct CDR3 sequences; 71% were seen once. RNA was extracted from bulk tissue without any cell sorting. The sample taken for sequencing was lung tumor tissue. The receptors were sampled from a man aged 60 to 75 with non-small cell lung cancer.

There are many counts of this clonotype. Germline is not matched at one junction end, which may reflect a read error. The chain joins TRBV6-2 or TRBV6-3 to TRBJ2-1, with 7 bases that match TRBD2. This CDR3 contains 12 residues. CDR1 MNHEY and CDR2 SVGEGT come from the germline V gene. CDR3 region: CASNRPGLLYYF. In DNA, the CDR3 is TGTGCCAGCAACCGACCGGGACTATTATATTACTTC.

The genes are TRBV28 and TRBJ1-4; possibly TRBD1 for D (5 bases). Germline CDR1 and CDR2: MDHEN and SYDVKM. V lost 3 bases, J lost 7 bases, and 18 bases lay in between. The CDR3 contains 16 residues. This CDR3 reads CASSFQRALGVEKLFF. DNA of the CDR3: TGTGCCAGCAGTTTCCAGAGGGCCCTAGGGGTTGAAAAACTGTTTTTT.

On this clonotype: The junction differs from germline at one of its ends, possibly a read error. The chain uses TRBV20-1 and TRBJ2-5, with 12 bases aligning to TRBD2. The CDR3 extends over 16 amino acids. Looked up from germline, CDR1 is DFQATT and CDR2 is SNEGSKA (reference sequence). The CDR3 DNA reads TGCAGAGCTAGAAGACTAGCGGGGGATACGGGGGAGACCCAGTACTTC. Translating gives CRARRLAGDTGETQYF.

A word on this clonotype: The final CDR3 position lacks the conserved phenylalanine or tryptophan, pointing to a likely read error. The CDR3 reads CSASLFTGELFI. In DNA, the CDR3 is TGCAGTGCTAGTCTGTTTACCGGGGAGCTGTTTATT. J is TRBJ2-2 and V is TRBV20-1; D ambiguous. This CDR3 is built from 12 residues. V was shortened by 3 bases and J by 5 bases, with 7 bases between the two germline ends. Looked up from germline, CDR1 is DFQATT and CDR2 is SNEGSKA (reference sequence).

This clonotype was counted once. At one end the junction does not follow the germline gene, possibly because of a read error. The chain is built from TRBV6-1 and TRBJ1-2; 7 bases map to TRBD1. Germline loops: CDR1 MNHNS, CDR2 SASEGT. This CDR3 contains 14 residues. DNA of the CDR3: TGTCCCAGCAGTGTCACGACAGGGCACTATTGCTACACCTTC. Amino acids: CPSSVTTGHYCYTF.

This clonotype was seen repeatedly, ten times or more. The chain carries TRBV12-3 or TRBV12-4 and TRBJ2-5; D call uncertain. V shed 2 bases and J shed 5 bases, with 9 bases lying between them. The CDR3 loop spans 13 amino acids. CDR3 protein: CASSLSPAETQYF. CDR3 DNA: TGTGCCAGCAGTTTAAGTCCAGCGGAGACCCAGTACTTC.